The 29 T cell receptor beta chains presented below share a single source sample, sequenced in a study of early T cells in non-severe SARS-CoV-2 infection. TCRdb re-called the 5' RACE reads through MiXCR, storing one row per CDR3 protein. The sample comprises 35,000 to 45,000 distinct CDR3 sequences, approximately 5.9% of which are singletons, and around 7.7% rests with the top ten. The input for sequencing was whole blood, taken at baseline. The source is an adult who was a healthcare worker with PCR-confirmed SARS-CoV-2 infection or an uninfected control (not recorded which).

This clonotype was observed a handful of times. This chain links TRBV2 with TRBJ1-1; 9 nucleotides line up with TRBD1. CDR1 SNHLY and CDR2 FYNNEI come from the germline V gene. The V and J ends lost 6 bases and 1 base, in that order; junction bases with no gene match: 3. This CDR3 is built from 14 residues. CDR3 amino acids: CASRPGQGNTEAFF. CDR3 bases: TGTGCCAGCAGGCCGGGACAGGGGAACACTGAAGCTTTCTTT.

This clonotype was counted at least ten times. The rearrangement joins TRBV11-2 to TRBJ2-5; 7 bases match TRBD1. Per germline, CDR1 SGHAT and CDR2 FQNNGV. The J segment lost 1 base and the V segment lost 1 base, leaving 6 bases of the junction unmatched. The CDR3 extends over 16 amino acids. CDR3 in amino acids: CASSLGQGGSQETQYF. The DNA of the CDR3 is TGTGCCAGCAGCTTAGGACAGGGTGGATCCCAAGAGACCCAGTACTTC.

The sample holds many counts of this clonotype. The chain joins TRBV6-2 or TRBV6-3 to TRBJ2-7, with D uncertain. The CDR3 runs to 13 residues. Germline CDR1 and CDR2: MNHEY and SVGEGT. V gave up 2 bases and J gave up 3 bases, with 8 bases separating them. Written as DNA, the CDR3 is TGTGCCAGCAGTTACCGGAGCTTCTACGAGCAGTACTTC. As protein: CASSYRSFYEQYF.

This sequence joins TRBV19 and TRBJ2-1; perhaps D is TRBD1 or TRBD2 (6 bases each). V was pared by 6 bases and J by 0 bases, with 9 bases between. The CDR3 loop spans 14 amino acids. Germline V gene data show CDR1 as LNHDA and CDR2 as SQIVND (reference sequence). This CDR3 reads CASRGGSSYNEQFF. CDR3 sequence (DNA): TGTGCCAGTAGGGGGGGCAGCTCCTACAATGAGCAGTTCTTC.

This clonotype appeared a few times. The rearrangement uses TRBV27 and TRBJ2-3, with D possibly matching TRBD2 (5 bases). Looked up from germline, CDR1 is MNHEY and CDR2 is SMNVEV (reference sequence). V gave up 2 bases and J gave up 5 bases, with 8 bases separating them. The CDR3 has 13 amino acids. The CDR3, as DNA: TGTGCCAGCAGTTTAGTCCGGGGAGATACGCAGTATTTT. As protein: CASSLVRGDTQYF.

This clonotype was seen at least ten times. The V gene is TRBV7-9, the J gene TRBJ2-1; D may be TRBD1 (5 bases). CDR3 length equals 15 residues. Germline CDR1 SEHNR, CDR2 FQNEAQ (reference sequence). Trimming cost V 5 bases and J 6 bases, with 17 bases left between them. The CDR3 bases are TGTGCCAGCAGCCCTGCGCAGGGTGTGGGCAATGAGCAGTTCTTC. It is translated as CASSPAQGVGNEQFF.

This clonotype was seen at least ten times. This rearrangement joins TRBV20-1 to TRBJ1-2; D is unclear. The germline V gene encodes CDR1 DFQATT and CDR2 SNEGSKA (reference sequence). Trimming cost V 1 base and J 3 bases, with 6 bases left between them. CDR3 length: 12 amino acids. The CDR3, as DNA: TGCAGTGCTAGAGTGGGAGACTATGGCTACACCTTC. This gives the protein CSARVGDYGYTF.

This clonotype was recorded many times. This chain uses TRBV5-1 with TRBJ2-1; 7 bases line up with TRBD1. This CDR3 has 15 amino acids. V lost 4 bases, J lost 2 bases, and 6 bases stayed unmatched. The germline V gene has CDR1 SGHRS and CDR2 YFSETQ. CDR3 coding DNA: TGCGCCAGCAGCCCGTACAGGGGTCCCTACAATGAGCAGTTCTTC. It encodes CASSPYRGPYNEQFF.

The table lists this clonotype with many counts. V gene TRBV11-1 combines with J gene TRBJ2-6; D gene ambiguous. Deletions cut 1 base from V and 0 bases from J, with 13 bases between. From germline, CDR1 is SGHAT and CDR2 FQDESV (reference sequence). CDR3 length: 18 amino acids. The CDR3 is CASSLDMGSLSGANVLTF. The CDR3 DNA is TGTGCCAGCAGCTTAGATATGGGCAGCCTCTCTGGGGCCAACGTCCTGACTTTC.

In its sample, this clonotype was seen a few times. V is TRBV21-1 and J is TRBJ2-1; the DNA was not compared with TRBD2, the D call given in the table. TRBV21-1 is given as a pseudogene. This CDR3 comprises 13 residues. The CDR3 loop reads CASIELALRPQFF. In nucleotides, the CDR3 is TGTGCCAGCATCGAACTAGCGCTTCGCCCTCAGTTCTTC.

In its sample, this clonotype was seen many times. This sequence joins TRBV10-3 and TRBJ1-1, with unresolved D. The ends were cut back, 2 bases at V and 4 bases at J, with 11 bases in the middle. This CDR3 has 14 residues. Germline values: CDR1 ENHRY, CDR2 SYGVKD. CDR3 sequence reads: CAISEEGISTEAFF. The CDR3, as DNA: TGTGCCATCAGTGAGGAGGGTATTAGCACTGAAGCTTTCTTT.

This clonotype was seen a handful of times. The chain is built from TRBV7-9 and TRBJ1-1; D is uncertain. Germline-derived CDR1 and CDR2 are SEHNR and FQNEAQ (reference sequence). The ends were cut back, 5 bases at V and 6 bases at J, with 10 bases in the middle. The CDR3 covers 12 residues. For the CDR3, the DNA is TGTGCCAGCAGCCGGATGGACCCTGAAGCTTTCTTT. Translated: CASSRMDPEAFF.

This clonotype was observed a handful of times. The rearrangement uses TRBV7-8 and TRBJ2-7, with D possibly called TRBD1 or TRBD2 (7 bases each). The V gene's germline CDR1 is SGHVS and CDR2 FQNEAQ. The CDR3 length is 14 residues. Between the trimmed V and J ends, which lost 4 bases and 4 bases, there was a span of 14 bases. This CDR3 is CASSSGGAGYEQYF. CDR3 nucleotides: TGTGCCAGCAGCTCAGGGGGGGCCGGATACGAGCAGTACTTC.

The table lists this clonotype with a few counts. This chain connects TRBV7-9 to TRBJ2-5, with D uncertain. V was clipped by 0 bases and J by 2 bases, with 7 bases between them. The CDR3 has 14 amino acids. Germline loops: CDR1 SEHNR, CDR2 FQNEAQ (reference sequence). The CDR3 DNA reads TGTGCCAGCAGCTTAGCGCTCTCACAAGAGACCCAGTACTTC. It is translated as CASSLALSQETQYF.

This clonotype showed up many times. The chain couples TRBV11-3 to TRBJ2-2; the D call may be TRBD1 or TRBD2 (5 bases each). This CDR3 has 15 amino acids. The germline CDR1 and CDR2 sequences are SGHNT and YENEEA. Trimming stripped 5 bases from V and 1 base from J, with 11 bases between. The CDR3 loop reads CASSQGRVNTGELFF. DNA of the CDR3: TGTGCCAGCAGCCAGGGACGGGTGAACACCGGGGAGCTGTTTTTT.

This clonotype came up a few times. The chain carries TRBV12-3 or TRBV12-4 and TRBJ1-4; 8 bases map to TRBD1. Unmatched junction bases numbered 13, after V lost 6 bases and J lost 4 bases. The CDR3 covers 17 residues. CDR3 amino acids: CASSHPGTGPLNEKLFF. The CDR3 DNA follows: TGTGCCAGCAGCCATCCCGGGACAGGACCGCTTAATGAAAAACTGTTTTTT.

This clonotype was seen at least ten times. The junction differs from germline at one of its ends, possibly a read error. This rearrangement joins TRBV27 to TRBJ1-3; 7 bases align to TRBD1. CDR1 is MNHEY, CDR2 SMNVEV, per germline (reference sequence). The CDR3 loop spans 16 amino acids. CDR3 sequence (DNA): TGTGCCAGCAGTTCCCGACAGGGCTATTCTGAAAACACCATATATTTT. Protein product: CASSSRQGYSENTIYF.

This clonotype was counted at least ten times. The V and J genes are TRBV6-4 and TRBJ2-3; TRBD2 is a possible D gene (7 bases). CDR1 and CDR2 from the germline V gene are MRHNA and SNTAGT. With 0 bases removed from V and 5 bases from J, the gap between germline ends came to 12 bases. The CDR3 is 15 amino acids. CDR3 sequence reads: CASSDSTGGGDTQYF. The DNA of the CDR3 is TGTGCCAGCAGTGACTCGACGGGGGGCGGAGATACGCAGTATTTT.

The CDR3 region has the DNA TGTGCCAGCAGCTTTGTCGGCGGGAACACTGAAGCTTTCTTT. It is translated as CASSFVGGNTEAFF. The chain recombines TRBV3-1 with TRBJ1-1; no firm D call. The CDR3 spans 14 residues. V lost 5 bases, J lost 1 base, and 11 bases lay in between. Germline CDR1 is LGHDT and CDR2 is YNNKEL (reference sequence).

This chain uses TRBV6-4 with TRBJ2-3; 8 bases align to TRBD2. The J segment lost 1 base and the V segment lost 5 bases, leaving 2 bases of the junction unmatched. CDR3 length: 14 residues. From germline, CDR1 is MRHNA and CDR2 SNTAGT. CDR3 bases: TGTGCCAGCAGTATGACTAGCGGCACAGATACGCAGTATTTT. This codes for CASSMTSGTDTQYF.

This clonotype has ten or more counts. CDR3 loop: CATSSDRGWQPQHF. The CDR3, as DNA: TGTGCCACCAGTTCTGACAGGGGGTGGCAGCCCCAGCATTTT. The V call is TRBV15, the J call TRBJ1-5; the match to TRBD1 covers 9 bases. Per germline, CDR1 LNHNV and CDR2 YYDKDF (reference sequence). The CDR3 contains 14 residues. The V and J ends lost 6 bases and 7 bases, in that order; junction bases with no gene match: 7.

This clonotype was detected only a few times. The chain combines TRBV21-1 with TRBJ2-4; TRBD1 is the table's D call and was not checked against the DNA. TRBV21-1 is recorded as a pseudogene. The CDR3 runs to 17 residues. In DNA, the CDR3 is TGTGCCAGCTGTCACGGGACAAACCCCTTCGGCAAAAACATTCAGTACTTC. It codes for CASCHGTNPFGKNIQYF.

This clonotype was recorded many times. The chain links TRBV20-1 to TRBJ2-3; 13 nucleotides line up with TRBD2. Trimming at V came to 3 bases and at J to 0 bases, leaving 3 bases not matched to a gene. The CDR3 consists of 16 residues. Germline V lookup: CDR1 DFQATT, CDR2 SNEGSKA (reference sequence). CDR3: CSARGLAGPSTDTQYF. For the CDR3, the DNA is TGCAGTGCTAGGGGACTAGCGGGGCCAAGCACAGATACGCAGTATTTT.

Only a few counts were recorded for this clonotype. The rearrangement uses TRBV14 and TRBJ2-2, with D uncertain. Germline V gene sequence: CDR1 SGHDN, CDR2 FVKESK. This CDR3 region has 14 residues. V lost 2 bases to trimming and J lost 1 base, with 5 bases between them. The CDR3 DNA reads TGTGCCAGCAGCCAACAAAGGAACACCGGGGAGCTGTTTTTT. Its protein is CASSQQRNTGELFF.

This clonotype was detected only a few times. The rearrangement joins TRBV12-3 or TRBV12-4 to TRBJ2-1, with D unresolved. The CDR3 totals 15 residues. V lost 3 bases and J 4 bases, leaving 13 bases between the germline ends. CDR3 nucleotides: TGTGCCAGCAGTTTGAGACGGCCGGAGTACAATGAGCAGTTCTTC. It codes for CASSLRRPEYNEQFF.

This clonotype was seen only a few times. The chain combines TRBV7-2 with TRBJ1-4, with 10 bases lining up with TRBD1. This CDR3 contains 15 residues. In germline, CDR1 is SGHTA, CDR2 FQGNSA. With V trimmed by 3 bases and J by 8 bases, 6 bases remained unmatched. The CDR3 DNA follows: TGTGCCAGCAGCTTCCAGACAGGGGGCGGAGAAAAACTGTTTTTT. It yields the protein CASSFQTGGGEKLFF.

The chain has TRBV3-1 and TRBJ2-1; D gene ambiguous. The CDR3 extends over 14 amino acids. Trimming cost V 1 base and J 4 bases, with 8 bases left between them. Germline assignment: CDR1 LGHDT and CDR2 YNNKEL (reference sequence). The CDR3 bases are TGTGCCAGCAGCCAAGTCGAGGCTTACAATGAGCAGTTCTTC. It translates to CASSQVEAYNEQFF.

The chain employs TRBV27 and TRBJ1-6; D perhaps matches TRBD1 (5 bases). The V gene's germline CDR1 is MNHEY and CDR2 SMNVEV (reference sequence). V was pared by 2 bases and J by 7 bases, with 9 bases between. The length of the CDR3 is 14 residues. The CDR3 protein is CASSLRGANSPLHF. Written as DNA, the CDR3 is TGTGCCAGCAGTTTACGAGGGGCGAATTCACCCCTCCACTTT.

A few counts support this clonotype. V and J are TRBV7-2 and TRBJ2-1; 9 bases map to TRBD2. The CDR3 has 15 amino acids. From germline, CDR1 is SGHTA and CDR2 FQGNSA. V was pared by 4 bases and J by 7 bases, with 8 bases of the junction left unmatched. CDR3 in amino acids: CASSSQRGALNEQFF. Written as DNA, the CDR3 is TGTGCCAGCAGCTCTCAGCGGGGGGCTCTTAATGAGCAGTTCTTC.